Listed here are 7 T cell receptor beta chains from one sample, sequenced in a study of blood T cell repertoires in COVID-19. Produced via immunoSEQ multiplex PCR; TCRdb's table is partial and in-frame only. The table includes under 200,000 clones, 84% detected once. Sample: peripheral blood. These receptors all come from a woman aged 70-85 years with COVID-19, enrolled during active disease.

This chain joins TRBV29-1 and TRBJ2-1; perhaps TRBD2 as D (6 bases). Germline CDR1 reads SQVTM; CDR2 reads ANQGSEA. This CDR3 has 14 residues. The germline V and J ends were trimmed by 7 bases and 9 bases, with 22 bases remaining between them. The CDR3 DNA reads as TGCAGCGCCTCACGGGGGACTGCTGGTGGTGAGCAGTTCTTC. It translates to CSASRGTAGGEQFF.

The V call is TRBV5-5, the J call TRBJ1-4, with D perhaps matching TRBD1 (6 bases). From germline, CDR1 is SGHKS and CDR2 YYEKEE (reference sequence). V shed 2 bases and J shed 5 bases, with 16 bases lying between them. This CDR3 has 16 amino acids. CDR3 loop: CASSLPPDSLNEKLFF. The CDR3 DNA is TGTGCCAGCAGCTTACCCCCGGACAGCTTAAATGAAAAACTGTTTTTT. The full variable domain, its missing parts supplied by reference TRBV5-5 and TRBJ1-4, is DAGVTQSPTHLIKTRGQQVTLRCSPISGHKSVSWYQQVLGQGPQFIFQYYEKEERGRGNFPDRFSARQFPNYSSELNVNALLLGDSALYLCASSLPPDSLNEKLFFGSGTQLSVL.

The rearrangement joins TRBV28 to TRBJ1-2; weak D call: TRBD1 (5 bases). The CDR3 is 13 amino acids. Germline V gives CDR1 MDHEN, CDR2 SYDVKM. V lost 5 bases to trimming and J lost 3 bases, with 10 bases between them. In DNA form, the CDR3 reads TGTGCCAGCAGTGGGGGGGTTCACTATGGCTACACCTTC. It encodes CASSGGVHYGYTF.

The chain uses TRBV5-1 and TRBJ2-1; 9 bases are a match to TRBD2. The CDR3 loop spans 14 amino acids. Per germline, CDR1 SGHRS and CDR2 YFSETQ. Unmatched junction bases numbered 5, after V lost 4 bases and J lost 6 bases. CDR3 residues: CASSGTSFLNEQFF. DNA of the CDR3: TGCGCCAGCAGCGGGACTAGCTTCCTCAATGAGCAGTTCTTC.

This clone showed up just a few times. The gene calls are TRBV12-3 or TRBV12-4 and TRBJ1-1; unclear D gene. The CDR3 is 13 residues long. V was pared by 2 bases and J by 4 bases, with 8 bases between. The DNA of the CDR3 is TGTGCCAGCAGTTTAAGGTGGGCCACTGAAGCTTTCTTT. It translates to CASSLRWATEAFF.

This clone occurred a few times. The chain carries TRBV10-1 and TRBJ1-5; tentative D call: TRBD1 (6 bases). Per the germline V gene, CDR1 is WNHNN and CDR2 is SYGVQD (reference sequence). The CDR3 extends over 16 amino acids. Trimming removed 5 bases from V and 2 bases from J, with 16 bases in between. The CDR3 is CASSPPQGKGNQPQHF. CDR3 coding DNA: TGCGCCAGCAGTCCCCCCCAGGGGAAGGGCAATCAGCCCCAGCATTTT.

The gene calls are TRBV19 and TRBJ1-2; D unresolved. The CDR3 covers 14 residues. Trimming removed 2 bases at V and 4 bases at J, with 11 bases between. CDR1 LNHDA and CDR2 SQIVND come from the germline V gene (reference sequence). CDR3 region: CASSITAGGYGYTF. DNA of the CDR3: TGTGCCAGTAGTATAACGGCAGGAGGCTATGGCTACACCTTC.